Presented here are 32 T cell receptor beta chains from one specimen sequenced in a study of CD8+ T cells in alopecia areata. TCR sequencing used cDNA made by reverse transcription of extracted RNA. Profiled with immunoSEQ multiplex PCR; TCRdb holds only in-frame clones, not every one. The data show some 110,000 clones, 50% to 75% seen once. Treatment meaning: oral pan-JAK inhibitor, 5-10 mg twice daily. The sample was CD8+ T cells sorted from blood, taken at week 4, from a patient treated with tofacitinib. These receptors all come from a human donor with alopecia areata.

The chain is built from TRBV29-1 and TRBJ2-7; D is perhaps TRBD2 (5 bases). There are 13 residues in the CDR3. Germline V gene sequence: CDR1 SQVTM, CDR2 ANQGSEA. The V gene lost 6 bases and the J gene lost 0 bases, with 12 bases spanning the gap. CDR3 sequence (DNA): TGCAGCGTGGGAACGGGATACTCCTACGAGCAGTACTTC. It codes for CSVGTGYSYEQYF.

V is TRBV19 and J is TRBJ1-6; the D is unclear. The V gene lost 3 bases and the J gene lost 8 bases, with 17 bases spanning the gap. This CDR3 contains 16 residues. Per germline, CDR1 LNHDA and CDR2 SQIVND (reference sequence). This CDR3 is CASSIGPISEDSPLHF. The DNA of the CDR3 is TGTGCCAGTAGTATTGGGCCAATTTCCGAAGATTCACCCCTCCACTTT.

This clone was counted between two and nine times. The V call is TRBV28, the J call TRBJ2-1, with TRBD1 identical over 7 bases. The CDR3 is 15 residues long. Unmatched junction bases numbered 11, after V lost 6 bases and J lost 6 bases. CDR1 MDHEN and CDR2 SYDVKM come from the germline V gene. The CDR3, as DNA: TGTGCCAGCAGCTTCGGGACAGAGGGTTCCAATGAGCAGTTCTTC. It is translated as CASSFGTEGSNEQFF.

The chain employs TRBV4-2 and TRBJ2-6; D is unresolved. The germline gives CDR1 LGHNA, CDR2 YNFKEQ. This CDR3 contains 14 residues. V was trimmed by 0 bases and J by 4 bases, leaving 4 bases between them. The CDR3 bases are TGTGCCAGCAGCCAAGAAAGAGGGGCCAACGTCCTGACTTTC. Translation: CASSQERGANVLTF.

This clone was counted between two and nine times. This chain uses TRBV29-1 with TRBJ2-3, with TRBD2 matching 8 bases. Germline V CDR1 and CDR2: SQVTM, ANQGSEA. This CDR3 has 13 amino acids. J was trimmed by 2 bases and V by 6 bases; bases with no gene match: 4. CDR3 amino acids: CSVGLANTDTQYF. CDR3 bases: TGCAGCGTCGGACTAGCAAACACAGATACGCAGTATTTT.

This clone showed up just a few times. The chain is built from TRBV29-1 and TRBJ2-1; D uncertain. CDR1 is SQVTM, CDR2 ANQGSEA, per germline. The ends were cut back, 3 bases at V and 6 bases at J, with 12 bases in the middle. This CDR3 spans 13 amino acids. The CDR3 protein is CSVDGKRPNEQFF. DNA of the CDR3: TGCAGCGTTGACGGTAAGAGGCCCAATGAGCAGTTCTTC.

Concerning this clone: The sample contains more than one DNA sequence encoding this CDR3. The chain links TRBV30 to TRBJ1-1; D gene uncertain. CDR1 is GTSNPN and CDR2 is SVGIG in the germline V gene (reference sequence). Deletions cut 0 bases from V and 1 base from J, with 6 bases between. The CDR3 is made up of 13 amino acids. CDR3: CAWSVLGNTEAFF. CDR3 DNA: TGTGCCTGGAGTGTACTCGGGAACACTGAAGCTTTCTTT.

This clone was found once. This rearrangement joins TRBV13 to TRBJ1-6; no clear D. V shed 5 bases and J shed 10 bases, with 15 bases lying between them. There are 14 residues in the CDR3. CDR1 is PRHDT and CDR2 is FYEKMQ in the germline V gene (reference sequence). The CDR3 DNA reads TGTGCCAGCAGCCCCCCCCGGGCGGAGTCACCCCTCCACTTT. As protein: CASSPPRAESPLHF.

The CDR3 protein is CAWPRNYGYTF. DNA of the CDR3: TGTGCCTGGCCCAGGAACTATGGCTACACCTTC. The V gene is TRBV30, the J gene TRBJ1-2; D is unclear. The CDR3 runs 11 residues. The V gene's germline CDR1 is GTSNPN and CDR2 SVGIG (reference sequence). Trimming pared 5 bases from V and 2 bases from J, leaving 6 bases between.

This clone has just a few counts. The chain links TRBV27 to TRBJ2-1; TRBD2 matches at 7 bases. The V and J ends lost 1 base and 5 bases, in that order; junction bases with no gene match: 5. CDR1 MNHEY and CDR2 SMNVEV come from the germline V gene (reference sequence). The CDR3 is made up of 15 amino acids. The CDR3: CASSLWLAEHNEQFF. The CDR3 DNA is TGTGCCAGCAGTTTATGGCTAGCGGAGCACAATGAGCAGTTCTTC.

The gene calls are TRBV29-1 and TRBJ2-7, with D possibly matching TRBD1 (5 bases). Germline V gives CDR1 SQVTM, CDR2 ANQGSEA. Trimming removed 1 base from V and 6 bases from J, with 19 bases in between. The CDR3 is 15 amino acids. In nucleotides, the CDR3 is TGCAGCGTTGAAGGCACAGGTCTGACAGCTGGCGAGCAGTACTTC. Its protein product is CSVEGTGLTAGEQYF.

V is TRBV2 and J is TRBJ2-5; a weak D match, TRBD1 (5 bases). The CDR3 covers 14 residues. The germline V gene has CDR1 SNHLY and CDR2 FYNNEI. V lost 3 bases, J lost 2 bases, and 10 bases lay in between. The CDR3, as DNA: TGTGCCAGCAGTGAGGCAGGGCTTCAAGAGACCCAGTACTTC. Amino acids: CASSEAGLQETQYF.

The V gene is TRBV14, the J gene TRBJ2-1; perhaps TRBD2 as D (6 bases). CDR3 length: 15 amino acids. Trimming removed 3 bases from V and 4 bases from J, with 13 bases in between. Germline lookup yields CDR1 SGHDN and CDR2 FVKESK. The DNA of the CDR3 is TGTGCCAGCAGCCAGGTCCCGGAGGGGTACAATGAGCAGTTCTTC. Protein sequence: CASSQVPEGYNEQFF.

This clone has only a few counts. The rearrangement uses TRBV30 and TRBJ2-7; D may be TRBD2 (5 bases). The CDR3 has 11 amino acids. CDR1 is GTSNPN and CDR2 is SVGIG in the germline V gene (reference sequence). Trimming took 5 bases from V and 1 from J, leaving 6 bases between them. The CDR3 reads CAWGESYEQYF. As DNA, the CDR3 is TGTGCCTGGGGGGAGTCCTACGAGCAGTACTTC.

The chain employs TRBV4-1 and TRBJ2-3; D ambiguous. Germline V CDR1 and CDR2: MGHRA, YSYEKL. The V and J ends lost 0 bases and 5 bases respectively, with 9 bases between them. The CDR3 is 14 amino acids. DNA for the CDR3: TGCGCCAGCAGCCAAGATACGGCGAGAGATACGCAGTATTTT. Residues: CASSQDTARDTQYF.

Only a few counts were recorded for this clone. The chain is built from TRBV30 and TRBJ1-1, with 7 bases that match TRBD1. This CDR3 region has 16 residues. The germline V gene has CDR1 GTSNPN and CDR2 SVGIG (reference sequence). J gave up 1 base and V 1 base, and 9 bases lay outside the gene matches. DNA for the CDR3: TGTGCCTGGAGTGGTGGGGACAGTGGGGGGAACACTGAAGCTTTCTTT. It is translated as CAWSGGDSGGNTEAFF.

The genes are TRBV6-5 and TRBJ2-5; D remains unclear. This CDR3 comprises 14 residues. V lost 4 bases to trimming and J lost 1 base, with 10 bases between them. Germline loops: CDR1 MNHEY, CDR2 SVGAGI. The CDR3 region has the DNA TGTGCCAGCAGTTCGGATAATCCCCAAGAGACCCAGTACTTC. It specifies CASSSDNPQETQYF.

The chain uses TRBV6-6 and TRBJ2-2; D remains unclear. The CDR3 contains 14 residues. Germline CDR1 reads MNHNY; CDR2 reads SVGAGI (reference sequence). Trimming pared 7 bases from V and 0 bases from J, leaving 9 bases between. CDR3 residues: CASTEFANTGELFF. Written as DNA, the CDR3 is TGTGCCAGCACCGAATTCGCGAACACCGGGGAGCTGTTTTTT.

The chain links TRBV29-1 to TRBJ2-1, with D maybe TRBD2 (5 bases). This CDR3 has 13 amino acids. Germline V gene lookup returns CDR1 SQVTM and CDR2 ANQGSEA. The ends were cut back, 5 bases at V and 0 bases at J, with 8 bases in the middle. The chain's CDR3 is CSVSGSSYNEQFF. The CDR3 DNA reads as TGCAGCGTTAGCGGAAGCTCCTACAATGAGCAGTTCTTC.

This clone was seen only a few times. V and J are TRBV6-1 and TRBJ2-5; D not certain. V was shortened by 2 bases and J by 2 bases, with 15 bases between the two germline ends. The germline gives CDR1 MNHNS, CDR2 SASEGT. This CDR3 is built from 16 residues. Written as DNA, the CDR3 is TGTGCCAGCAGTGAAAGGTTGCGAACGGAACAAGAGACCCAGTACTTC. As protein: CASSERLRTEQETQYF.

This chain connects TRBV7-9 to TRBJ2-5; the match to TRBD1 covers 9 bases. There are 15 residues in the CDR3. The germline CDR1 and CDR2 sequences are SEHNR and FQNEAQ (reference sequence). Germline trimming cut 4 bases from V and 5 bases from J; bases unmatched to any gene: 8. CDR3 sequence (DNA): TGTGCCAGCAGCTCCTGGACAGGGGTAGGGGAGACCCAGTACTTC. Its translation is CASSSWTGVGETQYF.

This clone was recorded a few times. The chain recombines TRBV7-9 with TRBJ1-5; D is ambiguous. CDR3 length: 15 amino acids. Per the germline V gene, CDR1 is SEHNR and CDR2 is FQNEAQ (reference sequence). The V gene lost 4 bases and the J gene lost 0 bases, with 10 bases spanning the gap. CDR3 sequence reads: CASSSTDHSNQPQHF. For the CDR3, the DNA is TGTGCCAGCAGCTCAACGGACCATAGCAATCAGCCCCAGCATTTT.

CDR3 region: CSVTSGGNEQYF. DNA of the CDR3: TGCAGCGTTACTAGCGGGGGAAACGAGCAGTACTTC. V gene TRBV29-1 combines with J gene TRBJ2-7, with TRBD2 matching over 11 bases. Germline CDR1 reads SQVTM; CDR2 reads ANQGSEA. V shed 5 bases and J 5 bases; nucleotides not matched to a gene: 2. CDR3 length: 12 amino acids.

The chain's CDR3 is CASSIWGEGNQPQHF. The DNA for the CDR3 is TGTGCCAGTAGTATTTGGGGGGAAGGCAATCAGCCCCAGCATTTT. The chain joins TRBV19 to TRBJ1-5; weak D call: TRBD1 (5 bases). With 3 bases removed from V and 2 bases from J, the gap between germline ends came to 11 bases. Germline values: CDR1 LNHDA, CDR2 SQIVND (reference sequence). The CDR3 runs 15 residues.

The CDR3 spells CSADRADTGELFF. Written as DNA, the CDR3 is TGCAGCGCGGACAGGGCGGACACCGGGGAGCTGTTTTTT. The chain links TRBV29-1 to TRBJ2-2; 8 bases are a match to TRBD1. J lost 3 bases, V lost 7 bases, and 4 bases had no gene match. CDR1 is SQVTM, CDR2 ANQGSEA, per germline. The CDR3 is 13 residues long.

CDR3 nucleotides: TGTGCCAGCAGTGAATTTGGTCGAAAGTACGAGCAGTACTTC. Its protein product is CASSEFGRKYEQYF. The rearrangement links TRBV25-1 to TRBJ2-7; D unresolved. Germline values: CDR1 MGHDK, CDR2 SYGVNS. The ends were cut back, 1 base at V and 4 bases at J, with 11 bases in the middle. The CDR3 sequence is 14 residues long.

This clone showed up just a few times. The chain joins TRBV29-1 to TRBJ2-5; TRBD2 might be the D (6 bases). The CDR3 consists of 13 residues. V gave up 4 bases and J gave up 4 bases, with 13 bases separating them. Looked up from germline, CDR1 is SQVTM and CDR2 is ANQGSEA. DNA of the CDR3: TGCAGCGTTGGGCTAGCGAATTTAGAGACCCAGTACTTC. It encodes CSVGLANLETQYF.

This clone was picked up a small number of times. CDR3 sequence reads: CASTLGQGRFYEQYF. CDR3 DNA sequence: TGTGCCAGCACCCTTGGACAGGGAAGGTTCTACGAGCAGTACTTC. This chain uses TRBV7-9 with TRBJ2-7; 8 bases align to TRBD1. This CDR3 is built from 15 residues. The germline CDR1 and CDR2 sequences are SEHNR and FQNEAQ (reference sequence). The V and J ends lost 7 bases and 3 bases, in that order; junction bases with no gene match: 11. Variable domain in full (rest from reference TRBV7-9 and TRBJ2-7): DTGVSQNPRHKITKRGQNVTFRCDPISEHNRLYWYRQTLGQGPEFLTYFQNEAQLEKSRLLSDRFSAERPKGSFSTLEIQRTEQGDSAMYLCASTLGQGRFYEQYFGPGTRLTVT.

The CDR3 nucleotides read TGCGCCAGCAGCTTGTATCATACGGGGGAGAACTACGAGCAGTACTTC. Its protein is CASSLYHTGENYEQYF. This chain links TRBV5-1 with TRBJ2-7; the D gene is possibly TRBD2 (6 bases). This CDR3 comprises 16 residues. Germline-derived CDR1 and CDR2 are SGHRS and YFSETQ. V lost 1 base to trimming and J lost 3 bases, with 17 bases between them.

This sequence joins TRBV30 and TRBJ1-5; D unclear. The CDR3 extends over 13 amino acids. From germline, CDR1 is GTSNPN and CDR2 SVGIG (reference sequence). The V end was cut by 4 bases, the J end by 4 bases, with 11 bases between. CDR3 loop: CAWKGDWNQPQHF. For the CDR3, the DNA is TGTGCCTGGAAAGGAGACTGGAATCAGCCCCAGCATTTT. The full variable domain, rest sourced from reference TRBV30 and TRBJ1-5, is SQTIHQWPATLVQPVGSPLSLECTVEGTSNPNLYWYRQAAGRGLQLLFYSVGIGQISSEVPQNLSASRPQDRQFILSSKKLLLSDSGFYLCAWKGDWNQPQHFGDGTRLSIL.

CDR3 coding DNA: TGTGCCAGCAGTGAATTCCTAGCGGGGGGCCCACAAGAGACCCAGTACTTC. Its protein product is CASSEFLAGGPQETQYF. The rearrangement links TRBV2 to TRBJ2-5; TRBD2 matches 11 bases. In germline, CDR1 is SNHLY, CDR2 FYNNEI. This CDR3 comprises 17 residues. J lost 2 bases, V lost 2 bases, and 7 bases had no gene match.

V and J are TRBV5-1 and TRBJ2-7; no definite D call. From germline, CDR1 is SGHRS and CDR2 YFSETQ. V lost 4 bases and J 6 bases, leaving 14 bases between the germline ends. The CDR3 has 13 residues. The CDR3 DNA reads TGCGCCAGCAGCCCCAGTCAGTCAGCCGAGCAGTACTTC. Its protein product is CASSPSQSAEQYF.